This record looks at one T cell receptor beta chain sequence and its context. Its antigen is still unknown. Profiling relied on immunoSEQ multiplex PCR, and the TCRdb table lists in-frame clones only, not all of them. The sample shows some 76,000 clones, roughly 94% of them seen only once. Germline lookup yields CDR1 SNHLY and CDR2 FYNNEI. Trimming removed 4 bases at V and 5 bases at J, with 6 bases between. The CDR3 runs to 11 residues. These data come from a study of cytomegalovirus exposure and HLA in healthy donors. Findings of the study overall: Associated with cytomegalovirus, according to the listing, were some 180 TCR beta chains.

This sequence originates from a young woman in good health and CMV-seronegative. The V and J genes are TRBV2 and TRBJ2-7; D gene ambiguous. The sequenced sample consisted of PBMCs. CDR3 loop: CASSVFDEQYF. In nucleotides, the CDR3 is TGTGCCAGCAGTGTATTCGACGAGCAGTACTTC.